This T cell receptor (beta chain) was sequenced during a study of blood T cell repertoires in COVID-19. This CDR3 has 13 residues. Trimming left V 0 bases short and J 5 bases short, with 7 bases between. In germline, CDR1 is MNHEY, CDR2 SMNVEV (reference sequence). In the original workflow: Quantification of nucleated cells was approximated via reference gene primer amplification. Method: immunoSEQ multiplex PCR; TCRdb's copy keeps in-frame clones and lacks some. V and J calls plus clone size are reproduced from that table; the DNA served to infer D and trimming. The table records about 150,000 clones, approximately 85% of them present only once.

Sequenced material: peripheral blood. The TCR was taken from a man between 60 and 75 years old with COVID-19, enrolled during active disease. The chain links TRBV27 to TRBJ2-5; no clear D. The CDR3 DNA sequence: TGTGCCAGCAGTTTATCGAAGAGGGAGACCCAGTACTTC. Protein product: CASSLSKRETQYF.